These T cell receptor beta chains were read from a single sample in a study of blood T cell repertoires in COVID-19. Assay: immunoSEQ multiplex PCR; the TCRdb copy retains only in-frame clones and omits some. The table includes 300,000 or so clones, about nine tenths detected once. Sequenced material: peripheral blood. These receptors were collected from a middle-aged woman who had recovered from COVID-19. Each CDR3 is given with its conserved first and last residue. Fields, in order: J gene, V gene, clone size, D gene, CDR3 protein, CDR3 DNA. D genes are given only for firm matches. Clone size, where shown, is once, few, many, or a class for clones that have expanded.

j_call: TRBJ2-1; v_call: TRBV2; clone_size: once; d_call: TRBD2; cdr3_aa: CASSQARGSSYNEQFF; cdr3_nt: TGTGCCAGCAGCCAGGCGCGGGGGAGCTCCTACAATGAGCAGTTCTTC
j_call: TRBJ2-5; v_call: TRBV29-1; clone_size: NA; d_call: TRBD1; cdr3_aa: CSVAGQGGETQYF; cdr3_nt: TGCAGCGTCGCAGGACAGGGGGGGGAGACCCAGTACTTC
j_call: TRBJ1-1; v_call: TRBV19; clone_size: NA; d_call: NA; cdr3_aa: CASSIRRGEGRTEAFF; cdr3_nt: TGTGCCAGTAGTATACGGAGAGGGGAGGGTCGCACTGAAGCTTTCTTT
j_call: TRBJ1-1; v_call: TRBV7-9; clone_size: NA; d_call: NA; cdr3_aa: CASSSGSIRNTEAFF; cdr3_nt: TGTGCCAGCAGCTCCGGGTCGATAAGGAACACTGAAGCTTTCTTT
j_call: TRBJ1-3; v_call: TRBV14; clone_size: NA; d_call: TRBD1; cdr3_aa: CASSLPGQGSGNTIYF; cdr3_nt: TGTGCCAGCAGCCTTCCTGGACAGGGCTCTGGAAACACCATATATTTT
j_call: TRBJ1-2; v_call: TRBV6-2/TRBV6-3; clone_size: NA; d_call: NA; cdr3_aa: CASSYSRAGGYTF; cdr3_nt: TGTGCCAGCAGTTACTCACGGGCGGGAGGCTACACCTTC
j_call: TRBJ2-7; v_call: TRBV18; clone_size: few; d_call: TRBD1; cdr3_aa: CASSPRGGADRGYYEQYF; cdr3_nt: TGTGCCAGCTCACCACGAGGGGGAGCGGACAGGGGGTACTACGAGCAGTACTTC
j_call: TRBJ2-3; v_call: TRBV11-2; clone_size: NA; d_call: TRBD2; cdr3_aa: CASLLAGAGDTQYF; cdr3_nt: TGTGCCAGCCTACTAGCGGGGGCTGGAGATACGCAGTATTTT
j_call: TRBJ1-2; v_call: TRBV10-3; clone_size: once; d_call: NA; cdr3_aa: CAINRGSLDGYTF; cdr3_nt: TGTGCCATCAATCGGGGGTCGCTTGATGGCTACACCTTC
j_call: TRBJ2-2; v_call: TRBV29-1; clone_size: NA; d_call: NA; cdr3_aa: CSVAKGGGANTGELFF; cdr3_nt: TGCAGCGTTGCCAAAGGGGGGGGCGCTAACACCGGGGAGCTGTTTTTT
j_call: TRBJ2-4; v_call: TRBV18; clone_size: NA; d_call: TRBD1; cdr3_aa: CASTVQGTNIQYF; cdr3_nt: TGTGCCAGCACCGTACAGGGGACAAACATTCAGTACTTC
j_call: TRBJ1-5; v_call: TRBV30; clone_size: NA; d_call: NA; cdr3_aa: CAWSTGINQPQHF; cdr3_nt: TGTGCCTGGAGTACTGGTATCAATCAGCCCCAGCATTTT
j_call: TRBJ1-5; v_call: TRBV19; clone_size: once; d_call: TRBD1; cdr3_aa: CASSMTGTANQPQHF; cdr3_nt: TGTGCCAGTAGTATGACCGGGACAGCGAATCAGCCCCAGCATTTT
j_call: TRBJ1-1; v_call: TRBV27; clone_size: NA; d_call: NA; cdr3_aa: CASSFGGGNTEAFF; cdr3_nt: TGTGCCAGCAGTTTTGGGGGAGGTAACACTGAAGCTTTCTTT
j_call: TRBJ1-5; v_call: TRBV7-2; clone_size: once; d_call: NA; cdr3_aa: CASSYKIGVTYSNQPQHF; cdr3_nt: TGTGCCAGCAGCTACAAAATAGGGGTAACGTATAGCAATCAGCCCCAGCATTTT
j_call: TRBJ2-1; v_call: TRBV27; clone_size: NA; d_call: TRBD2; cdr3_aa: CASSKIAGHNEQFF; cdr3_nt: TGTGCCAGCAGCAAAATAGCGGGGCACAATGAGCAGTTCTTC
j_call: TRBJ1-2; v_call: TRBV30; clone_size: NA; d_call: NA; cdr3_aa: CACIPEDIGNYGYTF; cdr3_nt: TGTGCCTGTATTCCCGAGGACATCGGGAACTATGGCTACACCTTC
j_call: TRBJ2-5; v_call: TRBV19; clone_size: NA; d_call: NA; cdr3_aa: CASSQRGQETQYF; cdr3_nt: TGTGCCAGTAGTCAACGGGGCCAAGAGACCCAGTACTTC
j_call: TRBJ2-5; v_call: TRBV5-1; clone_size: NA; d_call: TRBD2; cdr3_aa: CASSLQGLAGQETQYF; cdr3_nt: TGCGCCAGCAGCTTGCAAGGGCTAGCGGGACAAGAGACCCAGTACTTC
j_call: TRBJ2-7; v_call: TRBV27; clone_size: NA; d_call: NA; cdr3_aa: CASIGAGRKIYEQYF; cdr3_nt: TGTGCCAGCATTGGGGCGGGAAGAAAAATCTACGAGCAGTACTTC
j_call: TRBJ1-2; v_call: TRBV6-6; clone_size: NA; d_call: TRBD1; cdr3_aa: CASRQGVINYGYTF; cdr3_nt: TGTGCCAGCAGGCAGGGGGTGATAAACTATGGCTACACCTTC
j_call: TRBJ2-7; v_call: TRBV2; clone_size: NA; d_call: TRBD1; cdr3_aa: CASRLSTGLGEQYF; cdr3_nt: TGTGCCAGCAGACTTTCGACAGGGCTAGGCGAGCAGTACTTC
j_call: TRBJ1-1; v_call: TRBV7-9; clone_size: NA; d_call: NA; cdr3_aa: CASSYPGFSAFF; cdr3_nt: TGTGCCAGCAGCTATCCAGGATTCTCAGCTTTCTTT
j_call: TRBJ2-7; v_call: TRBV7-9; clone_size: NA; d_call: TRBD1; cdr3_aa: CASSLTQGTLNEQYF; cdr3_nt: TGTGCCAGCAGCTTAACACAGGGGACACTGAACGAGCAGTACTTC
j_call: TRBJ2-7; v_call: TRBV10-3; clone_size: NA; d_call: TRBD1; cdr3_aa: CAISEPQGASYEQYF; cdr3_nt: TGTGCCATCAGTGAGCCCCAGGGGGCGTCCTACGAGCAGTACTTC
j_call: TRBJ2-4; v_call: TRBV5-1; clone_size: NA; d_call: NA; cdr3_aa: CASSLDYTIAKNIQYF; cdr3_nt: TGCGCCAGCAGCCTAGACTATACCATAGCCAAAAACATTCAGTACTTC
j_call: TRBJ1-1; v_call: TRBV24-1; clone_size: few; d_call: NA; cdr3_aa: CATSDPHGVNTEAFF; cdr3_nt: TGTGCCACCAGTGATCCCCACGGGGTGAACACTGAAGCTTTCTTT
j_call: TRBJ1-2; v_call: TRBV21-1; clone_size: NA; d_call: NA; cdr3_aa: CAPGKGYTF; cdr3_nt: TGTGCCCCAGGGAAGGGCTACACCTTC
j_call: TRBJ2-7; v_call: TRBV2; clone_size: NA; d_call: NA; cdr3_aa: CASSEQGATYEQYF; cdr3_nt: TGTGCCAGCAGTGAGCAGGGCGCGACCTACGAGCAGTACTTC
j_call: TRBJ1-4; v_call: TRBV29-1; clone_size: NA; d_call: NA; cdr3_aa: CSVSGLPGTEKLFF; cdr3_nt: TGCAGCGTGAGCGGGCTCCCCGGTACTGAAAAACTGTTTTTT
j_call: TRBJ1-2; v_call: TRBV6-1; clone_size: NA; d_call: TRBD1; cdr3_aa: CASRNDREYGYTF; cdr3_nt: TGTGCCAGCAGGAACGACAGGGAGTATGGCTACACCTTC
j_call: TRBJ2-1; v_call: TRBV6-5; clone_size: NA; d_call: NA; cdr3_aa: CASSYSGSRTYNEQFF; cdr3_nt: TGTGCCAGCAGTTACTCGGGCAGTAGAACCTACAATGAGCAGTTCTTC
j_call: TRBJ2-5; v_call: TRBV30; clone_size: few; d_call: NA; cdr3_aa: CAWSVMGGQETQYF; cdr3_nt: TGTGCCTGGAGTGTGATGGGGGGACAAGAGACCCAGTACTTC
j_call: TRBJ1-4; v_call: TRBV7-2; clone_size: once; d_call: NA; cdr3_aa: CASSFRVGNEKLFF; cdr3_nt: TGTGCCAGCAGCTTCAGGGTCGGGAATGAAAAACTGTTTTTT
j_call: TRBJ2-5; v_call: TRBV7-3; clone_size: NA; d_call: NA; cdr3_aa: CASSLSVVEETQYF; cdr3_nt: TGTGCCAGCAGCTTAAGCGTCGTGGAAGAGACCCAGTACTTC
j_call: TRBJ2-3; v_call: TRBV29-1; clone_size: NA; d_call: NA; cdr3_aa: CSAHQGFTDTQYF; cdr3_nt: TGCAGCGCCCACCAGGGTTTCACAGATACGCAGTATTTT
j_call: TRBJ1-2; v_call: TRBV5-3; clone_size: NA; d_call: NA; cdr3_aa: CARSTHHRDSGYTF; cdr3_nt: TGTGCCAGAAGCACACACCACAGGGATAGTGGCTACACCTTC
j_call: TRBJ2-7; v_call: TRBV6-5; clone_size: NA; d_call: NA; cdr3_aa: CASSYSTAYEQYF; cdr3_nt: TGTGCCAGCAGTTATTCGACAGCTTACGAGCAGTACTTC
j_call: TRBJ1-5; v_call: TRBV27; clone_size: once; d_call: NA; cdr3_aa: CASSLLGAGNQPQHF; cdr3_nt: TGTGCCAGCAGTTTACTAGGGGCAGGCAATCAGCCCCAGCATTTT
j_call: TRBJ2-5; v_call: TRBV7-2; clone_size: NA; d_call: NA; cdr3_aa: CASSQGPRPETQYF; cdr3_nt: TGTGCCAGCAGCCAGGGGCCCCGACCCGAGACCCAGTACTTC
j_call: TRBJ2-5; v_call: TRBV3-1/TRBV3-2; clone_size: many; d_call: NA; cdr3_aa: CASSHRLGGQETQYF; cdr3_nt: TGTGCCAGCAGCCATCGACTAGGAGGCCAAGAGACCCAGTACTTC